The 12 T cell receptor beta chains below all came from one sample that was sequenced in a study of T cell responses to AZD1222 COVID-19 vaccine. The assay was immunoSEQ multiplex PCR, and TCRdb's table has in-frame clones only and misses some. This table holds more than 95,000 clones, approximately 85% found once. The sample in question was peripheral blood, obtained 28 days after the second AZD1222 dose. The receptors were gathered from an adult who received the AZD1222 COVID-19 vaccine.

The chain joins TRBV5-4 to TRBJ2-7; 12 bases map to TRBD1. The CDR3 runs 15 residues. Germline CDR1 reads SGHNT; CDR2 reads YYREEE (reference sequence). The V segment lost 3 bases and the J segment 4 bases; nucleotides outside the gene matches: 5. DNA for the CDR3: TGTGCCAGCAGCTCCCCGGGACAGGGGGCTTACGAGCAGTACTTC. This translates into CASSSPGQGAYEQYF.

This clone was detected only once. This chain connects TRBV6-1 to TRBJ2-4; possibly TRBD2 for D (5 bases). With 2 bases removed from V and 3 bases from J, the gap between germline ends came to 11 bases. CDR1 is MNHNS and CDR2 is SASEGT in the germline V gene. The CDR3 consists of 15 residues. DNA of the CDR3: TGTGCCAGCAGTGAACACGTGGGGAGCAAAAACATTCAGTACTTC. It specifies CASSEHVGSKNIQYF.

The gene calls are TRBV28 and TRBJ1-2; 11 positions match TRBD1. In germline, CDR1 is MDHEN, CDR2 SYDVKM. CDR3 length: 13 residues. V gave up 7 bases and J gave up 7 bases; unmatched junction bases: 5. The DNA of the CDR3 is TGTGCCAGCAATGAAGGACAGGGGGCTGGCTACACCTTC. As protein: CASNEGQGAGYTF.

The CDR3 nucleotides read TGTGCCTGGAGTGTACGGGGAGTAAACGAAAAACTGTTTTTT. The encoded protein is CAWSVRGVNEKLFF. V gene TRBV30 combines with J gene TRBJ1-4, with D unresolved. V was trimmed by 0 bases and J by 8 bases, leaving 13 bases between them. The CDR3 extends over 14 amino acids. Germline V gene lookup returns CDR1 GTSNPN and CDR2 SVGIG (reference sequence).

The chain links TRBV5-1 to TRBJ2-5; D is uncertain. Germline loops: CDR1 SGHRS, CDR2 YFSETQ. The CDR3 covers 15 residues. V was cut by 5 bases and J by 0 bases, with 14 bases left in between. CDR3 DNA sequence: TGCGCCAGCAGAGGGTTGCAACAAGACCAAGAGACCCAGTACTTC. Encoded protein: CASRGLQQDQETQYF.

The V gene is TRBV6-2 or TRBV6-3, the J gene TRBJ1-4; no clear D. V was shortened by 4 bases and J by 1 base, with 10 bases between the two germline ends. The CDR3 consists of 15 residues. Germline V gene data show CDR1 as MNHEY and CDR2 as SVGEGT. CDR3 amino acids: CASSLEDGTNEKLFF. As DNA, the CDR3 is TGTGCCAGCAGTTTGGAGGACGGAACTAATGAAAAACTGTTTTTT.

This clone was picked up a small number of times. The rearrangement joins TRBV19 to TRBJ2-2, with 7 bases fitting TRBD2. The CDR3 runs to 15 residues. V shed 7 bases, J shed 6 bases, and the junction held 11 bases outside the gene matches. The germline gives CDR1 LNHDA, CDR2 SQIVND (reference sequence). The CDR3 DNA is TGTGCCAGTATCATGGGCGGAGCGGGATCCGGGGAGCTGTTTTTT. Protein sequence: CASIMGGAGSGELFF.

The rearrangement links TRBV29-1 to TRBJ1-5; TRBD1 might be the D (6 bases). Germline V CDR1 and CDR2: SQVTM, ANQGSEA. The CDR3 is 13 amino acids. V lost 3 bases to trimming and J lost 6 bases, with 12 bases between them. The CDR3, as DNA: TGCAGCGTTGACACAGGGTCAGGTCAGCCCCAGCATTTT. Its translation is CSVDTGSGQPQHF.

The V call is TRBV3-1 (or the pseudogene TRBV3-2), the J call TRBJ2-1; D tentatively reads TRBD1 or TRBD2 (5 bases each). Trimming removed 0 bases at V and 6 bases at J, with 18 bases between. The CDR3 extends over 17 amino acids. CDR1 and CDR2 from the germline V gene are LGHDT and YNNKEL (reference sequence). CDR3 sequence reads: CASSQEGIAGAPNEQFF. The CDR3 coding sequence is TGTGCCAGCAGCCAAGAGGGAATAGCCGGGGCCCCCAATGAGCAGTTCTTC.

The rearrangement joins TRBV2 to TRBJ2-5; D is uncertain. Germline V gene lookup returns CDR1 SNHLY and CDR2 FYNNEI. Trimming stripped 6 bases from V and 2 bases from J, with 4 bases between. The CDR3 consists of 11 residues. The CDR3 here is CASRRQETQYF. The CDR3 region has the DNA TGTGCCAGCAGACGACAAGAGACCCAGTACTTC.

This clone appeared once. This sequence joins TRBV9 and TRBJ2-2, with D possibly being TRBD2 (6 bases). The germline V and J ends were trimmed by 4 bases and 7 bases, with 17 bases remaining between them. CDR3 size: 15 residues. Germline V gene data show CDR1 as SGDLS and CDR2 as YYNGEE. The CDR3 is CASSPRDFYGGELFF. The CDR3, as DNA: TGTGCCAGCAGCCCCCGGGACTTCTACGGCGGGGAGCTGTTTTTT.

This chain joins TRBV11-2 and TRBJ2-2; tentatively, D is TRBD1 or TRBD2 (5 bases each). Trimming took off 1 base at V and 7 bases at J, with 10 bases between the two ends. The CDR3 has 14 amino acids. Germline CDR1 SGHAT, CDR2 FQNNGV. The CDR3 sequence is CASSLVSGLGELFF. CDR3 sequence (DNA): TGTGCCAGCAGCTTAGTGTCGGGGCTCGGGGAGCTGTTTTTT. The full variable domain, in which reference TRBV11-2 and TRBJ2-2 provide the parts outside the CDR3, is EAGVAQSPRYKIIEKRQSVAFWCNPISGHATLYWYQQILGQGPKLLIQFQNNGVVDDSQLPKDRFSAERLKGVDSTLKIQPAKLEDSAVYLCASSLVSGLGELFFGEGSRLTVL.